This T cell receptor beta chain emerged from a study of blood T cell repertoires in COVID-19. About the research overall: Sites in the United States, Italy and Spain provided acute and convalescent COVID-19 samples.

The V and J ends lost 3 bases and 5 bases respectively, with 13 bases between them. CDR1 and CDR2 from the germline V gene are SGHVS and FQNEAQ. This CDR3 has 14 amino acids. The method was immunoSEQ multiplex PCR; TCRdb's version includes in-frame clones alone and lacks a portion of them. This sample has roughly 100,000 clones; about 85% occur once, and the top ten carry under 2.5%. The chain links TRBV7-8 to TRBJ2-5; D remains ambiguous. The TCR originated in a human donor in a cohort sampled during active COVID-19. Sample: peripheral blood. The CDR3 region is CASSFTWPKETQYF. The CDR3, as DNA: TGTGCCAGCAGCTTTACGTGGCCCAAGGAGACCCAGTACTTC.